The subject of this entry is one T cell receptor beta chain. Its antigen is not known. Relative to the germline gene, one junction end is altered; a read error may explain this. The record originates from a study of read filtering for tumor transcriptome and immune sequencing. About the research overall: By R-ISS, stages I, II and III held about 8, 15 and 7 patients. Per sample, TCR-region reads ranged about 4 to 11 million by IR-seq, roughly 85 to 1,300 by RNA-seq. General study findings and limits: Compared with RNA-seq, IR-seq gave much higher clonotype depth and reliability.

Every patient had bone marrow sampled while the disease was active. From roughly 0.4 ug of RNA, a library with molecular barcoded alpha/delta and beta/gamma adaptors was made. TCRdb redid the calling of the reads with MiXCR, one entry per CDR3 protein. The data show fewer than 75,000 distinct CDR3 sequences, with under 25% seen just once and about 15% held by the top ten. The sequenced material came from a population of CD138-negative cells sorted from bone marrow. The TCR was taken from a donor at least 40 years old with multiple myeloma.

CDR3 sequence: CAIGESSSPINEQLF. DNA of the CDR3: TGTGCCATCGGTGAGTCTTCTAGCCCCATCAATGAGCAGCTCTTC. V usage is TRBV10-3 and J usage is TRBJ2-1, with a tentative D call TRBD2 (5 bases). Germline V gives CDR1 ENHRY, CDR2 SYGVKD. The length of the CDR3 is 15 residues.